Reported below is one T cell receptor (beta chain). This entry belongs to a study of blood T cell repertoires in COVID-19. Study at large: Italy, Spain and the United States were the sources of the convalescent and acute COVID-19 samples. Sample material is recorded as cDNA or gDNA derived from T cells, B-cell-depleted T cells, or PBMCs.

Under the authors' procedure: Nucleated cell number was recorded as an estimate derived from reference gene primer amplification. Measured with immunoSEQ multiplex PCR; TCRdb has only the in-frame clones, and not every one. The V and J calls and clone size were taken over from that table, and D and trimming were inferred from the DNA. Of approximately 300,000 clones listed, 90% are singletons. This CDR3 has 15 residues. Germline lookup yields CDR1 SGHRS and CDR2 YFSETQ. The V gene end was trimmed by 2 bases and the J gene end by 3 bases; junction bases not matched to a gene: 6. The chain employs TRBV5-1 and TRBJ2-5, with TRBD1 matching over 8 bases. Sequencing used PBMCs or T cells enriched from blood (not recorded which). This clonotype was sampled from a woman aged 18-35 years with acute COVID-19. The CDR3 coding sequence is TGCGCCAGCAGCTTCAGAGACAGGGGAAAAGAGACCCAGTACTTC. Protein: CASSFRDRGKETQYF. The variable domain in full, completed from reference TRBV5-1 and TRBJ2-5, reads KAGVTQTPRYLIKTRGQQVTLSCSPISGHRSVSWYQQTPGQGLQFLFEYFSETQRNKGNFPGRFSGRQFSNSRSEMNVSTLELGDSALYLCASSFRDRGKETQYFGPGTRLLVL.